A few counts support the clone carrying this T cell receptor (beta chain). What it recognizes is unknown. This record comes from a study of vaccination effects on CD4 cells after COVID-19. The wider study: Vaccination followed sampling of two convalescent patients by 16 days and one week respectively. The study, taken as a whole, reports: New vaccine-induced clones dominated post-vaccine spike-reactive clones in convalescents. Long after vaccination, the clones induced by infection and by vaccine shrank markedly in size.

The CDR3 extends over 13 amino acids. V was cut by 4 bases and J by 2 bases, with 9 bases left in between. Germline CDR1 is SGHNT and CDR2 is YYREEE (reference sequence). After expansion with viral peptide pools in the ViraFEST assay, antigen-specific CD4+ T cells were sequenced. At the end of about ten days of culture, CD4+ T cells were isolated. The individual was infected with SARS-CoV-2 between March and December 2020, as confirmed by PCR. In culture with around 10 IU/ml IL-2 and roughly 10 ug/ml peptides, PBMC were grown at 1.5 million to 2.5 million per well. Method: immunoSEQ multiplex PCR; TCRdb's copy keeps in-frame clones and lacks some. The sample includes about 36,000 clones, about two thirds of them seen just once.

The chain joins TRBV5-4 to TRBJ1-2; possible D gene TRBD1, 6 bases. Sample: CD4+ T cells from PBMCs cultured with HCoV-NL63 spike peptides, taken before COVID-19 vaccination. This clonotype was obtained from a human donor who had a prior SARS-CoV-2 infection. The CDR3 loop reads CASSEQGNYGYTF. CDR3 coding DNA: TGTGCCAGCAGCGAACAGGGAAACTATGGCTACACCTTC.